This T cell receptor (beta chain) was sequenced for a study of cytomegalovirus exposure and HLA in healthy donors. Study in general: Of the donors genotyped, approximately 430 in all, 80% to 85% fell in the Caucasian-associated ancestry cluster.

Of note for this clone: The antigen is undetermined.

This CDR3 has 15 residues. Germline V CDR1 and CDR2: MNHEY, SMNVEV (reference sequence). V shed 0 bases and J 9 bases; nucleotides not matched to a gene: 3. Findings and limits, study-wide: Later on, an analysis showed TCR association rates differing by HLA locus, with DRB1 the most and HLA-C the fewest. HLA allele associations emerged for around 16,000 TCR beta sequences in a later analysis, at 0.05 false discovery rate.

The PCR employed 60 Vbeta primers together with 13 Jbeta primers. The data were produced by immunoSEQ multiplex PCR, yet TCRdb's version contains in-frame clones alone and is incomplete. The table lists 140,000 to 150,000 clones, 70% to 80% of them singletons, with about 2.2% in the top ten. This TCR was recovered from a woman aged 18 to 35 in good health and CMV-seropositive. Sequenced: PBMCs. The chain combines TRBV27 with TRBJ1-6; 9 nucleotides match TRBD1. Written as DNA, the CDR3 is TGTGCCAGCAGTTTATCGGGGACAGGGCTTTCACCCCTCCACTTT. Protein: CASSLSGTGLSPLHF.